This TCR beta chain was identified during a study of blood T cells in healthy people across ages. A second roughly 7 to 11 cycle PCR used barcoded and J-beta primers. TCRdb itself ran the 5' RACE reads through MiXCR, one entry per CDR3 protein. This table has 450,000 to 700,000 distinct CDR3 sequences, 27% appearing once. The TCR originated in a woman aged 70-85 years in good health. Specimen: blood.

The CDR3 sequence: CARGTGGDTGELFF. The CDR3 DNA reads as TGTGCCAGAGGGACAGGGGGCGACACCGGGGAGCTGTTTTTT. The J gene is TRBJ2-2, the V gene TRBV7-2; 12 positions match TRBD1. With V trimmed by 9 bases and J by 3 bases, 2 bases remained unmatched. The CDR3 spans 14 residues. Germline V gene sequence: CDR1 SGHTA, CDR2 FQGNSA. Variable domain in full (rest from reference TRBV7-2 and TRBJ2-2): GAGVSQSPSNKVTEKGKDVELRCDPISGHTALYWYRQSLGQGLEFLIYFQGNSAPDKSGLPSDRFSAERTGGSVSTLTIQRTQQEDSAVYLCARGTGGDTGELFFGEGSRLTVL.